This TCR beta chain was sequenced for a study of cytomegalovirus exposure and HLA in healthy donors. Primers: 60 Vbeta forward and 13 Jbeta reverse. TCRdb keeps only in-frame clones here, not all; method: immunoSEQ multiplex PCR. The table shows 50,000 to 75,000 clones, with 83% occurring only once. This clone appeared a single time. Its antigen is unknown. The study, taken as a whole, reports: A previous analysis found most TCR beta V segments productive roughly 87% or roughly 30% of the time. In a later analysis, common viral pathogens appeared linked to several of the most significant clusters.

This clonotype was sampled from a human donor in good health. The specimen sequenced was PBMCs.

CDR3 nucleotides: TGTGCCAGCAGCTTAGTACACACAGATACGCAGTATTTT. It translates to CASSLVHTDTQYF. The V and J genes are TRBV7-2 and TRBJ2-3; unclear D gene. Deletions cut 1 base from V and 2 bases from J, with 4 bases between. The CDR3 contains 13 residues. In germline, CDR1 is SGHTA, CDR2 FQGNSA.